A selection of T cell receptor beta chains follows, all from one sample in a study of T cells after yellow fever vaccination. TCRdb fed the 5' RACE reads into MiXCR, producing one record per CDR3 protein. The table shows more than 250,000 distinct CDR3 sequences, with about 6.6% occurring only once. The sequencing here drew on PBMCs, taken roughly 46 days after the first yellow fever vaccination. These receptors originate from a man aged 18 to 35 who received the YFV17D yellow fever vaccine. The CDR3 runs from the conserved cysteine through the conserved F or W. Each record gives: V gene, D gene, J gene, CDR3 length, CDR3 protein. A D gene is named only where the DNA matches it firmly.

V gene: TRBV6-5; D gene: .; J gene: TRBJ1-6; CDR3 length: 16; CDR3 protein: CASSYSRQSTNSPLHF
V gene: TRBV12-3/TRBV12-4; D gene: .; J gene: TRBJ1-2; CDR3 length: 13; CDR3 protein: CASSLTWSGGYTF
V gene: TRBV20-1; D gene: .; J gene: TRBJ1-2; CDR3 length: 19; CDR3 protein: CSARDPRGAYGEADYGYTF
V gene: TRBV24-1; D gene: .; J gene: TRBJ2-1; CDR3 length: 17; CDR3 protein: CATSGPTGGPRGNEQFF
V gene: TRBV5-4; D gene: TRBD1; J gene: TRBJ2-1; CDR3 length: 15; CDR3 protein: CASSKGQGLYNEQFF
V gene: TRBV12-3/TRBV12-4; D gene: .; J gene: TRBJ2-3; CDR3 length: 15; CDR3 protein: CASSLSAGLTDTQYF
V gene: TRBV6-2/TRBV6-3; D gene: TRBD1; J gene: TRBJ2-3; CDR3 length: 15; CDR3 protein: CASSLRDRVLDTQYF
V gene: TRBV2; D gene: .; J gene: TRBJ1-1; CDR3 length: 14; CDR3 protein: CASRYGSLYTEAFF
V gene: TRBV29-1; D gene: .; J gene: TRBJ2-5; CDR3 length: 12; CDR3 protein: CSVPASTETQYF
V gene: TRBV29-1; D gene: TRBD1; J gene: TRBJ2-6; CDR3 length: 17; CDR3 protein: CSAPPGQSFSGANVLTF
V gene: TRBV7-9; D gene: TRBD1; J gene: TRBJ1-1; CDR3 length: 15; CDR3 protein: CASSEGDRVNTEAFF
V gene: TRBV7-8; D gene: .; J gene: TRBJ1-4; CDR3 length: 13; CDR3 protein: CASSGGRNEKLFF
V gene: TRBV20-1; D gene: .; J gene: TRBJ2-4; CDR3 length: 13; CDR3 protein: CSASGVAKNIQYF
V gene: TRBV5-1; D gene: TRBD1; J gene: TRBJ2-7; CDR3 length: 12; CDR3 protein: CASSPGQTEQYF
V gene: TRBV6-4; D gene: .; J gene: TRBJ2-2; CDR3 length: 15; CDR3 protein: CASRQGAEGTGELFF
V gene: TRBV6-4; D gene: TRBD2; J gene: TRBJ2-5; CDR3 length: 15; CDR3 protein: CASSATTSGVETQYF
V gene: TRBV3-1; D gene: TRBD1; J gene: TRBJ2-7; CDR3 length: 15; CDR3 protein: CASSPNPTGVHEQYF
V gene: TRBV15; D gene: TRBD1; J gene: TRBJ1-5; CDR3 length: 17; CDR3 protein: CATSSRRAGGYNQPQHF
V gene: TRBV6-5; D gene: .; J gene: TRBJ2-6; CDR3 length: 18; CDR3 protein: CASSYSSRRDSGANVLTF
V gene: TRBV7-2; D gene: TRBD1; J gene: TRBJ2-7; CDR3 length: 13; CDR3 protein: CASTSGQHYEQYF
V gene: TRBV20-1; D gene: .; J gene: TRBJ2-6; CDR3 length: 14; CDR3 protein: CSARDRSGANVLTF
V gene: TRBV15; D gene: .; J gene: TRBJ2-1; CDR3 length: 15; CDR3 protein: CATSRGGAPYNEQFF
V gene: TRBV12-3/TRBV12-4; D gene: TRBD2; J gene: TRBJ2-3; CDR3 length: 15; CDR3 protein: CASSESGGGTDTQYF
V gene: TRBV10-3; D gene: .; J gene: TRBJ2-5; CDR3 length: 14; CDR3 protein: CAISEGARVKTQYF
V gene: TRBV5-1; D gene: .; J gene: TRBJ1-4; CDR3 length: 13; CDR3 protein: CASSLDSGEKLFF
V gene: TRBV7-9; D gene: .; J gene: TRBJ1-1; CDR3 length: 14; CDR3 protein: CASSFWALNTEAFF
V gene: TRBV29-1; D gene: .; J gene: TRBJ1-2; CDR3 length: 11; CDR3 protein: CSVDPLNGYTF
V gene: TRBV7-9; D gene: .; J gene: TRBJ1-2; CDR3 length: 16; CDR3 protein: CASSLQGAEANYGYTF
V gene: TRBV27; D gene: TRBD2; J gene: TRBJ2-3; CDR3 length: 15; CDR3 protein: CASGLVRGGPGTQYF
V gene: TRBV9; D gene: TRBD1; J gene: TRBJ2-7; CDR3 length: 16; CDR3 protein: CASSVGIGTGFVEQYF
V gene: TRBV4-1; D gene: .; J gene: TRBJ2-3; CDR3 length: 14; CDR3 protein: CASSPPARGDTQYF
V gene: TRBV7-3; D gene: TRBD2; J gene: TRBJ2-2; CDR3 length: 17; CDR3 protein: CASSLTGGGGPFGELFF
V gene: TRBV20-1; D gene: TRBD1; J gene: TRBJ1-6; CDR3 length: 12; CDR3 protein: CSARDRNSPLHF
V gene: TRBV7-3; D gene: TRBD1; J gene: TRBJ2-7; CDR3 length: 15; CDR3 protein: CASSLSGTGGYEQYF
V gene: TRBV7-2; D gene: .; J gene: TRBJ2-5; CDR3 length: 13; CDR3 protein: CASRTGYQETQYF
V gene: TRBV15; D gene: .; J gene: TRBJ2-7; CDR3 length: 14; CDR3 protein: CATSRAGDGYERYF
V gene: TRBV20-1; D gene: .; J gene: TRBJ2-7; CDR3 length: 14; CDR3 protein: CSAIDPGPSYEQYF
V gene: TRBV20-1; D gene: TRBD2; J gene: TRBJ2-3; CDR3 length: 15; CDR3 protein: CSAGLSGGSTDTQYF
V gene: TRBV28; D gene: .; J gene: TRBJ2-1; CDR3 length: 14; CDR3 protein: CASNRGFGYNEQFF
V gene: TRBV7-2; D gene: .; J gene: TRBJ1-1; CDR3 length: 15; CDR3 protein: CASSSSLDRNTEAFF
V gene: TRBV7-2; D gene: .; J gene: TRBJ1-1; CDR3 length: 13; CDR3 protein: CASSPGTHTEAFF
V gene: TRBV4-3; D gene: .; J gene: TRBJ2-7; CDR3 length: 14; CDR3 protein: CASSHGLSSYEQYF
V gene: TRBV2; D gene: .; J gene: TRBJ2-1; CDR3 length: 11; CDR3 protein: CASSEVGEQFF
V gene: TRBV7-9; D gene: .; J gene: TRBJ2-5; CDR3 length: 15; CDR3 protein: CASSFLPGVQETQYF
V gene: TRBV9; D gene: .; J gene: TRBJ1-1; CDR3 length: 14; CDR3 protein: CASSVVAVGTEAFF
V gene: TRBV6-1; D gene: .; J gene: TRBJ2-7; CDR3 length: 11; CDR3 protein: CASSEWSEQYF
V gene: TRBV27; D gene: TRBD2; J gene: TRBJ2-3; CDR3 length: 16; CDR3 protein: CASSLNGAGSTDTQYF